The clone carrying this T cell receptor beta chain was observed a single time. Its target is unknown. A read error may produce the germline difference seen at one junction end. The entry originates in a study of regulatory T cells in long-lasting Graves disease. Study observations and caveats: Persistent disease samples used TRBV28, TRBJ1-2 and TRBJ2-5 preferentially.

The sample's time point: persistent/refractory GD, antithyroid drugs over 5 years with positive TRAb. Extracted PBMC RNA gave rise to the TCR library. Patients came from an endocrinology department in Xi'an, China. HTBI primers from iRepertoire and Arm-PCR of CDR3 regions yielded the TCR beta libraries. TCRdb recomputed calls from the multiplex PCR reads with MiXCR, one row per CDR3 protein. The sample consists of over 350,000 distinct CDR3 sequences, less than 25% of them appearing once. From germline, CDR1 is MDHEN and CDR2 SYDVKM. This CDR3 is 14 amino acids long. V usage is TRBV28 and J usage is TRBJ1-5; tentatively, D is TRBD1 (5 bases). This clonotype was sampled from a female donor with Graves disease. Sequences were derived from peripheral blood mononuclear cells (PBMCs), sampled when the disease was refractory, from a patient treated with antithyroid drugs. The CDR3 DNA is TGTGCCAGCAGGCGTGGTGGGGGGAATCGGCCCCAGCATTTT. It encodes CASRRGGGNRPQHF.